This TCR beta chain is from a study of blood T cell repertoires in COVID-19 (dated by TCRdb to about 2020). Context from the whole study: Samples from collaborators originated in the United States, Italy and Spain and spanned both the acute and convalescent phases of COVID-19. Where available, HLA class I and class II types were obtained from metadata supplied by the sample provider rather than from assay-based typing. Subjects who had been exposed to COVID-19, were actively infected with it, or had recovered from it provided the deeply sampled blood TCRbeta repertoires that made up the dataset. A de-identified subject ID, COVID-19 status, age in years and sex were almost always included in the sample metadata. Samples were obtained from the ongoing ImmuneRACE study (first 160 participants) and from some 1,200 subjects provided by 6 global collaborators. The repertoires were released in a freely available public database meant as a resource for research on the immune response to SARS-CoV-2. The prospective study material was composed of cDNA or gDNA derived from T cells, B-cell-depleted T cells, or PBMCs.

TCRbeta CDR3 regions were amplified from genomic DNA using the immunoSEQ Assay, a bias-controlled multiplex PCR. The paper's data handling went like this. Within the assay, amplification of reference gene primers was used to estimate how many nucleated cells each sample contained. To quantify the absolute abundance of each unique TCRbeta CDR3 rearrangement, sequence reads were collapsed and filtered. Productive Simpson clonality was computed per sample as the square root of Simpson's diversity index over productive rearrangements. TCRdb re-hosts the immuneACCESS table, in-frame sequences only. Its copies lack some clones; in the studies checked, an unresolved V gene accounts for under half of them, and the cause for the rest is not known. V, J and clone size derive from that table, while D and trimming were established from the DNA sequence. The sample has 150,000 or so clones on record, approximately 87% of them singletons. Roughly 4.1% of the sample is held by the ten biggest clonotypes.

A distance of 6 bases separates the germline ends of V and J, which lose 6 bases and 1 base respectively. The germline V gene supplies CDR1 SNHLY and CDR2 FYNNEI. The CDR3 starts with the cysteine, ends with the phenylalanine, and has 12 residues. The sequence is cut down to CDR3 DNA, 36 bases in frame from base 1. Each collaborating institution followed its own protocols to collect whole blood in K2EDTA tubes. For TCRbeta analysis, collaborators shipped samples in one of three forms: frozen whole blood, isolated PBMCs, or DNA extracted from either of those sample types. Beyond this particular receptor, the publication reports: The amount of clinical and demographic metadata varied by source and participant and was provided uncurated.

Concerning this clone itself: Its antigen is still unknown. Within one base of it there is no much larger clone, and no base qualities were kept.

This clonotype originated in a woman aged 70 to 79 with acute or convalescent COVID-19. Sequencing input: peripheral blood. The sequence joins TRBV2 to TRBJ1-1; confidence is insufficient to name the D gene. For the CDR3, the sequence is CASRAENTEAFF. The DNA sequence is given as TGTGCCAGCAGGGCGGAGAACACTGAAGCTTTCTTT.